The entry that follows covers one T cell receptor beta chain sequence. Its antigen is not identified. The ends were cut back, 5 bases at V and 0 bases at J, with 11 bases in the middle. The CDR3 covers 16 residues. This entry comes from a study of T-cell memory formation after mild COVID-19. TCRdb re-derived calls from the 5' RACE reads in MiXCR, one entry per CDR3 protein. This sample has 350,000 to 450,000 distinct CDR3 sequences, with approximately 15% found just once. Study findings and constraints: Clones from the second wave (peaking day 37) had unconfirmed SARS-CoV-2 specificity.

The chain carries TRBV12-3 or TRBV12-4 and TRBJ2-6, with D possibly called TRBD1 or TRBD2 (5 bases each). The sequenced material came from PBMCs or a T cell subset sorted from them (not recorded which). The clonotype was recovered from a man aged 18 to 30 who had mild COVID-19 (a few samples of this study predate the infection). Cell type and time point are not known. The CDR3, as DNA: TGTGCCAGCAGTCCTTGGGGGAGCTCTGGGGCCAACGTCCTGACTTTC. It encodes CASSPWGSSGANVLTF.